Sequencing of this TCR beta chain was carried out in a study of blood T cell repertoires in COVID-19. All enrollees were roughly 18 to 90 years old and from roughly 22 US areas. Cohorts were assigned according to the clinical history that participants reported. Either two negative PCRs, clearance, or symptom resolution qualified Cohort 3 donors as recovered. Germline CDR1 SGHDT, CDR2 YYEEEE. The length of the CDR3 is 13 residues. The ends lost 2 bases at V and 8 bases at J; junction bases unmatched: 0. Per the study methods: Amplification from reference gene primers served as the basis for estimated nucleated cell counts. TCRdb keeps only in-frame clones here, not all; method: immunoSEQ multiplex PCR. V and J calls and clone size are given by that table; D and trimming were obtained from the DNA. Seen here are roughly 250,000 clones, around 87% observed once, and the top ten hold 1.5% to 2%.

The clonotype was recovered from a woman in her forties or fifties who had recovered from COVID-19. This chain connects TRBV5-6 to TRBJ2-1; 11 bases are shared with TRBD2. The sequenced material came from PBMCs or T cells enriched from blood (not recorded which). This CDR3 reads CASSLLAGDEQFF. In nucleotides, the CDR3 is TGTGCCAGCAGCTTACTAGCGGGAGATGAGCAGTTCTTC.